A single sample is the source of the 21 T cell receptor beta chains below, sequenced in a study of blood T cell repertoires in COVID-19. Using immunoSEQ multiplex PCR, the repertoire was profiled, and TCRdb retains in-frame clones only, with some absent. The data contain roughly 200,000 clones, around 84% of them singletons. The sequenced material came from peripheral blood. All receptors derive from an elderly man with acute or convalescent COVID-19.

The V gene is TRBV6-6, the J gene TRBJ1-4; 8 nucleotides agree with TRBD1. The J segment lost 3 bases and the V segment lost 8 bases, leaving 5 bases of the junction unmatched. Germline V gene lookup returns CDR1 MNHNY and CDR2 SVGAGI (reference sequence). The CDR3 covers 14 residues. CDR3 protein: CASSRGQANEKLFF. In nucleotides, the CDR3 is TGTGCCAGCTCGAGGGGACAGGCTAATGAAAAACTGTTTTTT.

The chain joins TRBV6-5 to TRBJ1-2; 9 nucleotides match TRBD1. The CDR3 runs to 15 residues. The V gene end was trimmed by 4 bases and the J gene end by 4 bases; junction bases not matched to a gene: 7. In germline, CDR1 is MNHEY, CDR2 SVGAGI. The CDR3 reads CASSSRTGASYGYTF. The CDR3 DNA follows: TGTGCCAGCAGTTCCCGGACAGGGGCTTCCTATGGCTACACCTTC.

The chain recombines TRBV19 with TRBJ1-3; D may be TRBD1 (6 bases). Between the trimmed V and J ends, which lost 6 bases and 0 bases, there was a span of 6 bases. This CDR3 contains 13 residues. CDR1 is LNHDA, CDR2 SQIVND, per germline (reference sequence). The chain's CDR3 is CASRDSSGNTIYF. Here the CDR3 DNA reads TGTGCCAGTAGGGACAGCTCTGGAAACACCATATATTTT.

This clone has a handful of counts. This sequence joins TRBV28 and TRBJ2-2; D not resolved. V was clipped by 3 bases and J by 4 bases, with 6 bases between them. Per the germline V gene, CDR1 is MDHEN and CDR2 is SYDVKM. The CDR3 has 13 amino acids. This CDR3 reads CASSFAVTGELFF. CDR3 sequence (DNA): TGTGCCAGCAGTTTTGCAGTCACCGGGGAGCTGTTTTTT.

CDR3 in DNA: TGTGCCAGCAGCTTGTTGGCGGGCTCCTACGAGCAGTACTTC. It specifies CASSLLAGSYEQYF. The rearrangement uses TRBV5-5 and TRBJ2-7; D perhaps matches TRBD2 (5 bases). Trimming left V 1 base short and J 0 bases short, with 8 bases between. CDR1 and CDR2 from the germline V gene are SGHKS and YYEKEE (reference sequence). The CDR3 spans 14 residues.

The V and J genes are TRBV10-3 and TRBJ2-7, with 10 bases aligning to TRBD2. With V trimmed by 4 bases and J by 6 bases, 9 bases remained unmatched. This CDR3 spans 15 amino acids. Germline loops: CDR1 ENHRY, CDR2 SYGVKD. The CDR3 DNA reads as TGTGCCATCAGTGCCCCCGAACTAGCGGGACGCGAGCAGTACTTC. Residues: CAISAPELAGREQYF.

V and J are TRBV7-2 and TRBJ2-2; 10 nucleotides line up with TRBD2. Germline V CDR1 and CDR2: SGHTA, FQGNSA. The CDR3 is made up of 16 amino acids. V gave up 3 bases and J gave up 1 base; unmatched junction bases: 2. The CDR3 sequence: CASSLRTSGNTGELFF. The CDR3 region has the DNA TGTGCCAGCAGCTTGAGGACTAGCGGGAACACCGGGGAGCTGTTTTTT. The full variable domain, with the rest looked up from reference TRBV7-2 and TRBJ2-2, is GAGVSQSPSNKVTEKGKDVELRCDPISGHTALYWYRQSLGQGLEFLIYFQGNSAPDKSGLPSDRFSAERTGGSVSTLTIQRTQQEDSAVYLCASSLRTSGNTGELFFGEGSRLTVL.

J is TRBJ1-5 and V is TRBV28; 9 bases match TRBD1. Germline CDR1 is MDHEN and CDR2 is SYDVKM. The CDR3 loop spans 15 amino acids. The junction had 4 bases not matched to a gene; V was cut back by 7 bases and J by 0 bases. This CDR3 reads CASTTGGSSNQPQHF. DNA for the CDR3: TGTGCCAGCACTACAGGGGGCTCTAGCAATCAGCCCCAGCATTTT.

The chain has TRBV6-6 and TRBJ1-5; TRBD1 matches 7 bases. Trimming at V came to 7 bases and at J to 4 bases, leaving 13 bases not matched to a gene. CDR1 is MNHNY, CDR2 SVGAGI, per germline (reference sequence). There are 16 residues in the CDR3. CDR3 residues: CASTYGTGDPNQPQHF. The CDR3 bases are TGTGCCAGCACCTATGGAACAGGGGATCCTAATCAGCCCCAGCATTTT.

This clone has a handful of counts. The same CDR3 also results from other DNA sequences found in this sample. The rearrangement links TRBV28 to TRBJ2-5; 10 nucleotides match TRBD2. V dropped 3 bases and J dropped 5; count of bases not matched to a gene: 6. The germline V gene encodes CDR1 MDHEN and CDR2 SYDVKM. This CDR3 comprises 15 residues. The CDR3 reads CASSFEREGRETQYF. CDR3 coding DNA: TGTGCCAGCAGTTTCGAGCGGGAGGGCCGGGAGACCCAGTACTTC.

The chain joins TRBV2 to TRBJ1-2; possibly TRBD1 for D (6 bases). The CDR3 extends over 14 amino acids. CDR1 and CDR2 from the germline V gene are SNHLY and FYNNEI. V gave up 6 bases and J gave up 1 base, with 12 bases separating them. DNA for the CDR3: TGTGCCAGCAGGAGAACAGGGCTTAACTATGGCTACACCTTC. This encodes CASRRTGLNYGYTF.

The rearrangement links TRBV5-1 to TRBJ2-2, with D perhaps matching TRBD2 (5 bases). The V end was cut by 0 bases, the J end by 4 bases, with 7 bases between. The CDR3 is 14 amino acids. Germline values: CDR1 SGHRS, CDR2 YFSETQ. The CDR3 loop is CASSLAEGTGELFF. The CDR3 region has the DNA TGCGCCAGCAGCTTGGCCGAGGGCACCGGGGAGCTGTTTTTT.

The chain is built from TRBV6-5 and TRBJ2-7, with D unclear. Germline lookup yields CDR1 MNHEY and CDR2 SVGAGI. The CDR3 covers 13 residues. Trimming left V 4 bases short and J 1 base short, with 8 bases between. The DNA of the CDR3 is TGTGCCAGCAGTTTCGGTCGGTCCTACGAGCAGTACTTC. Protein product: CASSFGRSYEQYF.

This clone was seen more than once but under ten times. The V gene is TRBV19, the J gene TRBJ1-5; D is unresolved. This CDR3 is built from 13 residues. V lost 3 bases, J lost 6 bases, and 9 bases lay in between. In germline, CDR1 is LNHDA, CDR2 SQIVND (reference sequence). CDR3 region: CASSISLFQPQHF. CDR3 DNA: TGTGCCAGTAGTATCTCCTTATTTCAGCCCCAGCATTTT.

The chain joins TRBV6-2 or TRBV6-3 to TRBJ2-2; 11 nucleotides match TRBD2. Germline trimming cut 5 bases from V and 7 bases from J; bases unmatched to any gene: 18. Germline CDR1 reads MNHEY; CDR2 reads SVGEGT. This CDR3 has 19 amino acids. CDR3 in amino acids: CASSPSGLAGAQRVGELFF. CDR3 bases: TGTGCCAGCAGTCCGTCCGGACTAGCGGGCGCTCAGAGGGTCGGGGAGCTGTTTTTT.

The chain links TRBV3-1 (or the pseudogene TRBV3-2) to TRBJ2-1, with 7 bases identical to TRBD2. CDR1 is LGHDT, CDR2 YNNKEL, per germline (reference sequence). This CDR3 comprises 17 residues. Trimming removed 0 bases from V and 4 bases from J; junction bases left unmatched: 9. CDR3 residues: CASSQEGRRELYNEQFF. The CDR3 DNA reads as TGTGCCAGCAGCCAAGAGGGGAGGCGGGAGTTGTACAATGAGCAGTTCTTC.

The V gene is TRBV28, the J gene TRBJ2-7; D is perhaps TRBD2 (6 bases). Germline lookup yields CDR1 MDHEN and CDR2 SYDVKM. The length of the CDR3 is 13 residues. V was trimmed by 8 bases and J by 1 base, leaving 12 bases between them. Here the CDR3 DNA reads TGTGCCAGCGGAGGGCTGAAATCCTACGAGCAGTACTTC. Its protein is CASGGLKSYEQYF. Combining the CDR3 with reference TRBV28 and TRBJ2-7 gives the whole variable domain DVKVTQSSRYLVKRTGEKVFLECVQDMDHENMFWYRQDPGLGLRLIYFSYDVKMKEKGDIPEGYSVSREKKERFSLILESASTNQTSMYLCASGGLKSYEQYFGPGTRLTVT.

Points on this clone: The sample carries other DNA sequences with the same CDR3. This chain uses TRBV27 with TRBJ2-1; D may be TRBD2 (7 bases). Germline lookup yields CDR1 MNHEY and CDR2 SMNVEV (reference sequence). The CDR3 sequence is 15 residues long. V was shortened by 2 bases and J by 2 bases, with 10 bases between the two germline ends. The CDR3: CASSLGGGPYNEQFF. In DNA form, the CDR3 reads TGTGCCAGCAGTTTAGGCGGGGGCCCCTACAATGAGCAGTTCTTC.

V usage is TRBV2 and J usage is TRBJ1-5, with 7 bases matching TRBD1. The CDR3 sequence is 13 residues long. Germline assignment: CDR1 SNHLY and CDR2 FYNNEI. V shed 7 bases and J 6 bases; nucleotides not matched to a gene: 6. CDR3 coding DNA: TGTGCCAGCAAAGGCGCAGGGGGTCAGCCCCAGCATTTT. It codes for CASKGAGGQPQHF.

This chain links TRBV7-2 with TRBJ2-5; D possibly corresponds to TRBD2 (6 bases). This CDR3 has 15 residues. The V gene lost 0 bases and the J gene lost 2 bases, with 10 bases spanning the gap. Germline V gene sequence: CDR1 SGHTA, CDR2 FQGNSA. The CDR3 is CASSLAVGRQETQYF. DNA of the CDR3: TGTGCCAGCAGCTTAGCGGTTGGGAGGCAAGAGACCCAGTACTTC.

The chain employs TRBV7-2 and TRBJ1-5; 7 bases are shared with TRBD1. The germline V gene has CDR1 SGHTA and CDR2 FQGNSA. V shed 9 bases, J shed 5 bases, and the junction held 13 bases outside the gene matches. The CDR3 is 15 residues long. The CDR3 DNA sequence: TGTGCCAGTAAATTAGGGGGGACAGATTATCAGCCCCAGCATTTT. Its protein product is CASKLGGTDYQPQHF.